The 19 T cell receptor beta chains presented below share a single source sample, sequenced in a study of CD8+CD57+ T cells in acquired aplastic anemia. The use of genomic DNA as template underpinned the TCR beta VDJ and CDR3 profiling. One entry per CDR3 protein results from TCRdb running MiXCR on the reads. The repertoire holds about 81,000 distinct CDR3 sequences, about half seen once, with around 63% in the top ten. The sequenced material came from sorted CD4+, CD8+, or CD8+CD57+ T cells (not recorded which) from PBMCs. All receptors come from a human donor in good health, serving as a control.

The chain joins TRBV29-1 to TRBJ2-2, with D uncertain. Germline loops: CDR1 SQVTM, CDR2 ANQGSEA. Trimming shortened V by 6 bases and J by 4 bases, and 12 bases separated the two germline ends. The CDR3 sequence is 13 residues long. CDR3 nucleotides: TGCAGCGTAAGAGGAACGAGCACCGGGGAGCTGTTTTTT. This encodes CSVRGTSTGELFF.

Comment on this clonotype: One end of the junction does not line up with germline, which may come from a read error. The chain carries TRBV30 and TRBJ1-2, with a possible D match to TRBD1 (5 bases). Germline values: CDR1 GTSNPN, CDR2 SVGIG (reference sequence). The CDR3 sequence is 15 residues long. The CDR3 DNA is TGTGCCAGGAGGAAAACAGGATACGCTAACTATGGCTACACCTTC. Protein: CARRKTGYANYGYTF.

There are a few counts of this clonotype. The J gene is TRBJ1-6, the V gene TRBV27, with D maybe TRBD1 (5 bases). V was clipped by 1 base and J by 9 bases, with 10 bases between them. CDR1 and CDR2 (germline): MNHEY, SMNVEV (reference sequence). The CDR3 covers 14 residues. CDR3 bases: TGTGCCAGCAGTTTATTGACAGTAGGTTCACCCCTCCACTTT. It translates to CASSLLTVGSPLHF.

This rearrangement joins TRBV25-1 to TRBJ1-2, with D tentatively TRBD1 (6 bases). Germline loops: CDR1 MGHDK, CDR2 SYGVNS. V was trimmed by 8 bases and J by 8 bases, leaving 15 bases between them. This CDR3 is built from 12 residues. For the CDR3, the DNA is TGTGCCAGCTGGGGGGGGGCAGGCGGCTACACCTTC. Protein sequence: CASWGGAGGYTF.

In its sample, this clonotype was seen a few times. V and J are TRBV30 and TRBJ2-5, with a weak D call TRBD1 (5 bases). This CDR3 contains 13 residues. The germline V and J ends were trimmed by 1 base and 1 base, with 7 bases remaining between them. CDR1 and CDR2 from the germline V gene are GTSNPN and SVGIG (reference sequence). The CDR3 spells CAWSGGSQETQYF. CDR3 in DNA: TGTGCCTGGAGTGGGGGCAGCCAAGAGACCCAGTACTTC.

Written as DNA, the CDR3 is TGTGCCAGCGGATTAGGGACCCAGTACTTC. It encodes CASGLGTQYF. The chain uses TRBV7-9 and TRBJ2-5; the D is unclear. Germline V lookup: CDR1 SEHNR, CDR2 FQNEAQ (reference sequence). The CDR3 is made up of 10 amino acids. Deletions cut 8 bases from V and 7 bases from J, with 8 bases between.

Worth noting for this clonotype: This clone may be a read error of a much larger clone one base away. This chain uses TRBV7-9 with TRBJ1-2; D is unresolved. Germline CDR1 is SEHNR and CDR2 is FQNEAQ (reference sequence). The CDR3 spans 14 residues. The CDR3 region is CASSLPAFNYGYAF. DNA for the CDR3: TGTGCCAGCAGCTTGCCGGCATTTAACTATGGCTACGCCTTC.

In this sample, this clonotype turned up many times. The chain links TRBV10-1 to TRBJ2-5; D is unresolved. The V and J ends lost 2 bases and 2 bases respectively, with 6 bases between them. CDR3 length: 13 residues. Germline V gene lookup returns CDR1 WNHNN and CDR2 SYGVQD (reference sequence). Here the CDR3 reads CASSEVLQETQYF. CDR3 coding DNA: TGCGCCAGCAGTGAGGTCCTACAAGAGACCCAGTACTTC.

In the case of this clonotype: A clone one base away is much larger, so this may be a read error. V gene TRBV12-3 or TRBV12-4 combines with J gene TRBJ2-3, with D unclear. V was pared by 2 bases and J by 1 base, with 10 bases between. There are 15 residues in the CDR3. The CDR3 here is CASSLLSHGTDTQYF. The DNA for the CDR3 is TGTGCCAGCAGTTTACTTAGTCACGGCACAGATACGCAGTATTTT.

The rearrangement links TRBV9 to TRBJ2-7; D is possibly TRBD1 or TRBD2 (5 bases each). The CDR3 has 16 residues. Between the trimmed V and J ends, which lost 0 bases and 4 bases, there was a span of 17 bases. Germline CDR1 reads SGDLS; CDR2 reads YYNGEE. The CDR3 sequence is CASSVGVGAGSYEQYF. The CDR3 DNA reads TGTGCCAGCAGCGTAGGAGTCGGGGCGGGTAGTTACGAGCAGTACTTC.

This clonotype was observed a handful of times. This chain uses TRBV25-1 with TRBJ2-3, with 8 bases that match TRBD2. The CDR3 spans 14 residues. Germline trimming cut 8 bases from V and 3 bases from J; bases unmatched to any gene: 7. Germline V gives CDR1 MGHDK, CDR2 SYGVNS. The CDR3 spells CASRAGGITDTQYF. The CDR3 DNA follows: TGTGCCAGCCGGGCGGGGGGCATTACAGATACGCAGTATTTT.

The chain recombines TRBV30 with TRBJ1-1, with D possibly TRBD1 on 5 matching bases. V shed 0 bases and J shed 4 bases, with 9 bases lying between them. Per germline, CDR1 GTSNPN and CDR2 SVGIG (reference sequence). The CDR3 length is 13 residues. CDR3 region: CAWSVGDGTEAFF. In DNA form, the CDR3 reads TGTGCCTGGAGTGTGGGGGACGGCACTGAAGCTTTCTTT.

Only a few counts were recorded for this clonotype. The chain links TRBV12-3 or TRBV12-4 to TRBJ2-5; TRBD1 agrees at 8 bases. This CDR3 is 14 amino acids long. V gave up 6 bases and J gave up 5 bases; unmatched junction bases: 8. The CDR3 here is CASRRTGYYETQYF. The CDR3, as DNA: TGTGCCAGCAGACGGACAGGGTATTATGAGACCCAGTACTTC.

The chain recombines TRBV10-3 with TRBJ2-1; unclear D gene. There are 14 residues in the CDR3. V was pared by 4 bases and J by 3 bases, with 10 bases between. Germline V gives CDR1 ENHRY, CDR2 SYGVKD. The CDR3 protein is CAISVEDGYNEQFF. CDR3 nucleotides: TGTGCCATCAGTGTCGAGGACGGCTACAATGAGCAGTTCTTC.

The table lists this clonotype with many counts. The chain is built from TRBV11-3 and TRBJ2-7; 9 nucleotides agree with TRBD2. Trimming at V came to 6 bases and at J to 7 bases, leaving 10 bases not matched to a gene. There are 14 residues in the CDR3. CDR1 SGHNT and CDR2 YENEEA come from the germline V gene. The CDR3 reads CASRSSGSSLEQYF. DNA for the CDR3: TGTGCCAGCAGAAGTAGCGGGAGTTCATTGGAGCAGTACTTC.

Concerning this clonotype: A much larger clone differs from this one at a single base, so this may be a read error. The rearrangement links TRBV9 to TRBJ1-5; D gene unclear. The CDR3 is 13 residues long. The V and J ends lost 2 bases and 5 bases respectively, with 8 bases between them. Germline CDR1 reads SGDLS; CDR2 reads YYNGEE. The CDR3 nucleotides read TGTGCCAGCAGCGTCAATCCCGATCAGCCCCAGCATTTT. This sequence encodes CASSVNPDQPQHF.

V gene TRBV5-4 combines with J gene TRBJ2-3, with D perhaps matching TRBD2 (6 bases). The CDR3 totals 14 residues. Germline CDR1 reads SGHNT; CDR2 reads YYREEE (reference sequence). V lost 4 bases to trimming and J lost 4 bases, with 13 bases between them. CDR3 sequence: CASSGASGADTQYF. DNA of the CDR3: TGTGCCAGCAGCGGAGCGTCGGGGGCAGATACGCAGTATTTT.

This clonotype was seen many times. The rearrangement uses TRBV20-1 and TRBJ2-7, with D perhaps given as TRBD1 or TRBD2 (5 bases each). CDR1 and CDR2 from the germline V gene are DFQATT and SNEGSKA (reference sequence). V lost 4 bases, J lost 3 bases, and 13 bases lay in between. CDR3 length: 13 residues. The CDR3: CSAKRQGNYEQYF. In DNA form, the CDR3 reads TGCAGTGCTAAGCGGCAGGGTAACTACGAGCAGTACTTC.

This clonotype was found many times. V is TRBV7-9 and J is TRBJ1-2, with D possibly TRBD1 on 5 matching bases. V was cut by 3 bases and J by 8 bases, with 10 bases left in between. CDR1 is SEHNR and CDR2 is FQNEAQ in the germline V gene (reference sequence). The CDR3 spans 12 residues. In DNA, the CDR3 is TGTGCCAGCAGCTTCGGTGAGGGGGGCTACACCTTC. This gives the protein CASSFGEGGYTF.